The T cell receptor beta chain described here comes from a study of T cells after yellow fever vaccination. TCRdb processed the 5' RACE reads anew with MiXCR; each CDR3 protein has one entry. The sample includes more than 450,000 distinct CDR3 sequences, 21% of them seen just once. From germline, CDR1 is SQVTM and CDR2 ANQGSEA. CDR3 size: 17 residues. V was clipped by 6 bases and J by 1 base; unmatched bases: 16. V usage is TRBV29-1 and J usage is TRBJ2-3; 7 bases align to TRBD1. This TCR was recovered from a man between 18 and 35 years old who received the YFV17D yellow fever vaccine. The specimen was PBMCs, collected 21 days after the first yellow fever vaccination. The CDR3 DNA reads as TGCAGCGTGGCCACCCTACTACCAGGGGGAGGCACAGATACGCAGTATTTT. Amino acid sequence: CSVATLLPGGGTDTQYF.